The 10 T cell receptor beta chains reported below all come from one sample, sequenced in a study of Ad26.COV2.S vaccination and SARS-CoV-2 variants. Indicated treatment: over 15 received Ad26.COV2.S at low or high dose, single or two shots; several received placebo; per-sample allocation not given. Sampling occurred on day 63 after the first vaccine or placebo injection. TCRdb's table, derived via immunoSEQ multiplex PCR, lists solely in-frame clones and lacks some. The sample lists some 640,000 clones, around 90% occurring once. The sample here was peripheral blood, taken in a trial of Ad26.COV2.S vaccine versus placebo. The receptors stem from a person between 18 and 60 years old who received the Ad26.COV2.S COVID-19 vaccine or a placebo.

This chain connects TRBV7-9 to TRBJ2-7; 12 positions agree with TRBD1. The J segment lost 5 bases and the V segment lost 10 bases, leaving 12 bases of the junction unmatched. Germline CDR1 and CDR2: SEHNR and FQNEAQ (reference sequence). This CDR3 is 15 amino acids long. The chain's CDR3 is CATNSPGTGGHEQYF. CDR3 bases: TGTGCCACCAATAGCCCGGGGACAGGGGGCCACGAGCAGTACTTC. Drawing the rest from reference TRBV7-9 and TRBJ2-7, the complete variable domain is DTGVSQNPRHKITKRGQNVTFRCDPISEHNRLYWYRQTLGQGPEFLTYFQNEAQLEKSRLLSDRFSAERPKGSFSTLEIQRTEQGDSAMYLCATNSPGTGGHEQYFGPGTRLTVT.

The chain couples TRBV5-1 to TRBJ1-2, with D possibly TRBD1 on 5 matching bases. V was shortened by 4 bases and J by 4 bases, with 8 bases between the two germline ends. There are 12 residues in the CDR3. CDR1 and CDR2 from the germline V gene are SGHRS and YFSETQ. CDR3 loop: CASSPGTYGYTF. The CDR3 DNA reads TGCGCCAGCAGCCCAGGGACCTATGGCTACACCTTC.

V and J are TRBV2 and TRBJ1-5; D unclear. Germline lookup yields CDR1 SNHLY and CDR2 FYNNEI. V dropped 0 bases and J dropped 2 bases, with 11 bases sitting between them. The CDR3 runs 16 residues. The CDR3 loop is CASSEAPGLGNQPQHF. The CDR3 DNA sequence: TGTGCCAGCAGTGAAGCCCCCGGTTTAGGCAATCAGCCCCAGCATTTT. Full variable domain (rest looked up from reference TRBV2 and TRBJ1-5): EPEVTQTPSHQVTQMGQEVILRCVPISNHLYFYWYRQILGQKVEFLVSFYNNEISEKSEIFDDQFSVERPDGSNFTLKIRSTKLEDSAMYFCASSEAPGLGNQPQHFGDGTRLSIL.

Notes on this clone: The same CDR3 is also encoded by other DNA sequences in this sample. The chain recombines TRBV18 with TRBJ1-6; 9 bases align to TRBD1. The V gene's germline CDR1 is KGHSH and CDR2 LQKENI. There are 14 residues in the CDR3. The trim removed 6 bases at V and 7 bases at J, leaving 4 bases unmatched. CDR3 in amino acids: CASSPDRGNSPLHF. DNA of the CDR3: TGTGCCAGCTCTCCGGACAGGGGAAATTCACCCCTCCACTTT.

The J gene is TRBJ2-6, the V gene TRBV10-2; D is uncertain. Germline V gene data show CDR1 as WSHSY and CDR2 as SAAADI. CDR3 length: 17 amino acids. Between the trimmed V and J ends, which lost 6 bases and 0 bases, there was a span of 15 bases. CDR3 sequence (DNA): TGCGCCAGCAGGTCGACACCGCTTTACTCTGGGGCCAACGTCCTGACTTTC. It codes for CASRSTPLYSGANVLTF.

This sequence joins TRBV5-1 and TRBJ2-7; tentatively, D is TRBD2 (7 bases). The CDR3 covers 14 residues. Looked up from germline, CDR1 is SGHRS and CDR2 is YFSETQ. Trimming removed 0 bases from V and 5 bases from J, with 12 bases in between. CDR3 in amino acids: CASSLDRAGDEQYF. The DNA for the CDR3 is TGCGCCAGCAGCTTGGACAGGGCGGGGGACGAGCAGTACTTC.

The chain is built from TRBV10-3 and TRBJ1-2; the match to TRBD1 covers 9 bases. This CDR3 spans 16 amino acids. Per germline, CDR1 ENHRY and CDR2 SYGVKD. The ends lost 2 bases at V and 6 bases at J; junction bases unmatched: 10. CDR3 protein: CAISETGTGRVDGYTF. The CDR3 DNA follows: TGTGCCATCAGTGAGACCGGGACAGGGAGAGTTGATGGCTACACCTTC.

V and J are TRBV25-1 and TRBJ1-1, with TRBD1 as a possible D gene (6 bases). Deletions cut 7 bases from V and 1 base from J, with 16 bases between. The CDR3 totals 15 residues. Germline loops: CDR1 MGHDK, CDR2 SYGVNS. The CDR3 nucleotides read TGTGCCAGCACCCGGGGGCGGGGAGGGAACACTGAAGCTTTCTTT. Its translation is CASTRGRGGNTEAFF.

V usage is TRBV7-2 and J usage is TRBJ2-5; TRBD2 might be the D (6 bases). The V end was cut by 1 base, the J end by 5 bases, with 14 bases between. The germline gives CDR1 SGHTA, CDR2 FQGNSA. This CDR3 is 15 amino acids long. The CDR3 here is CASSLDAGSGETQYF. In DNA, the CDR3 is TGTGCCAGCAGCTTAGATGCAGGGAGCGGGGAGACCCAGTACTTC.

The chain uses TRBV7-6 and TRBJ2-7; D uncertain. CDR3 size: 16 residues. CDR1 is SGHVS and CDR2 is FNYEAQ in the germline V gene. V was shortened by 5 bases and J by 0 bases, with 17 bases between the two germline ends. CDR3 loop: CASSPSAPSSSYEQYF. DNA for the CDR3: TGTGCCAGCAGCCCCTCAGCCCCCTCGAGCTCCTACGAGCAGTACTTC. The full variable domain, completed using reference TRBV7-6 and TRBJ2-7, is GAGVSQSPRYKVTKRGQDVALRCDPISGHVSLYWYRQALGQGPEFLTYFNYEAQQDKSGLPNDRFSAERPEGSISTLTIQRTEQRDSAMYRCASSPSAPSSSYEQYFGPGTRLTVT.